Listed below are T cell receptor beta chains from one sample, sequenced in a study of shared clonotypes between healthy human individuals. The repertoire was sequenced with immunoSEQ multiplex PCR; TCRdb's copy has only in-frame clones and lacks some. The table records some 1,900,000 clones, approximately 95% of them present only once. Sequenced material: naive CD8+ T cells sorted from blood. The receptors were sampled from a man aged 18 to 29 in good health. The CDR3 runs from the conserved cysteine through the conserved F or W. A D gene is named only where the DNA matches it firmly. Some rows have no size entry. The others give once, few or many, or a class for an expanded clone.

j_call cdr3_length d_call clone_size v_call cdr3_aa cdr3_nt
TRBJ1-5 15 - - TRBV27 CASSQSLLPGQPQHF TGTGCCAGCTCCCAATCACTGTTGCCGGGTCAGCCCCAGCATTTT
TRBJ1-1 13 - - TRBV5-1 CATLGGGNTEAFF TGCGCCACCCTCGGCGGGGGGAACACTGAAGCTTTCTTT
TRBJ2-7 15 - - TRBV7-9 CASSPWGRLVDEQYF TGTGCCAGCAGCCCCTGGGGGCGGTTAGTAGACGAGCAGTACTTC
TRBJ1-4 14 - - TRBV7-6 CASSSRQENEKLFF TGTGCCAGCAGCTCGAGACAGGAAAATGAAAAACTGTTTTTT
TRBJ2-1 13 - - TRBV4-3 CASSPGQYNEQFF TGCGCCAGCAGCCCAGGACAGTACAATGAGCAGTTCTTC
TRBJ2-3 15 - - TRBV9 CASSVFWGSADTQYF TGTGCCAGCAGCGTTTTTTGGGGGTCCGCAGATACGCAGTATTTT
TRBJ1-3 13 - - TRBV28 CASDRTAGNTIYF TGTGCCAGCGATCGTACGGCTGGAAACACCATATATTTT
TRBJ1-1 14 - - TRBV5-5 CASSWRGANTEAFF TGTGCCAGCAGCTGGAGGGGGGCGAACACTGAAGCTTTCTTT
TRBJ2-7 14 - - TRBV9 CASSERDGTYEQYF TGTGCCAGCAGCGAAAGGGACGGGACCTACGAGCAGTACTTC
TRBJ1-5 13 - - TRBV5-6 CASSLGDNQPQHF TGTGCCAGCAGCTTAGGTGACAATCAGCCCCAGCATTTT
TRBJ1-2 10 - - TRBV19 CASSSSGYTF TGTGCCAGTAGCTCTTCTGGCTACACCTTC
TRBJ2-2 12 - few TRBV30 CAWSVGAGELFF TGTGCCTGGAGTGTAGGGGCCGGGGAGCTGTTTTTT
TRBJ2-1 14 TRBD2 - TRBV6-5 CASIRAPGGDEQFF TGTGCCAGCATTCGTGCGCCGGGAGGGGATGAGCAGTTCTTC
TRBJ2-7 14 - - TRBV9 CASSAVDFSYEQYF TGTGCCAGCAGCGCAGTGGACTTTTCCTACGAGCAGTACTTC
TRBJ2-1 16 TRBD1 - TRBV27 CASSPIQTTGEDEQFF TGTGCCAGCAGTCCCATACAGACCACAGGGGAAGATGAGCAGTTCTTC
TRBJ2-7 15 - - TRBV6-5 CASSYSRGGGHEQYF TGTGCCAGCAGTTACTCGAGAGGGGGGGGGCACGAGCAGTACTTC
TRBJ1-3 13 - - TRBV27 CASSGISGNTIYF TGTGCCAGCTCAGGGATCTCTGGAAACACCATATATTTT
TRBJ1-2 14 - - TRBV7-9 CASSPGTALFDYTF TGTGCCAGCAGCCCAGGGACCGCGCTCTTTGACTACACCTTC
TRBJ1-1 15 - once TRBV27 CASSLSFGGRVEAFF TGTGCCAGCAGTTTAAGTTTCGGGGGCCGGGTTGAAGCTTTCTTT
TRBJ1-3 17 - - TRBV4-1 CASSQVGGAASGNTIYF TGCGCCAGCAGCCAAGTTGGAGGTGCCGCCTCTGGAAACACCATATATTTT
TRBJ2-5 16 - - TRBV4-3 CASSSRAGSLEETQYF TGCGCCAGCAGCTCCCGGGCCGGCAGCCTCGAAGAGACCCAGTACTTC
TRBJ2-7 15 TRBD1 - TRBV4-1 CASSQAGTGAYEQYF TGCGCCAGCAGCCAGGCCGGGACAGGAGCCTACGAGCAGTACTTC
TRBJ1-2 13 - - TRBV9 CASSVGGNYGYTF TGTGCCAGCAGCGTCGGAGGGAACTATGGCTACACCTTC
TRBJ1-1 12 TRBD1 few TRBV29-1 CSGGQALTEAFF TGCAGCGGTGGACAGGCCCTCACTGAAGCTTTCTTT
TRBJ2-1 15 - - TRBV5-6 CASSGADYLINEQFF TGTGCCAGCAGCGGAGCGGACTATCTCATCAATGAGCAGTTCTTC
TRBJ2-2 16 TRBD1 - TRBV6-6 CASSYPLDRVNGELFF TGTGCCAGCAGTTACCCCCTTGACAGGGTTAACGGGGAGCTGTTTTTT
TRBJ2-7 13 - - TRBV2 CASRAGPLHEQYF TGTGCCAGCAGGGCAGGCCCTTTACACGAGCAGTACTTC
TRBJ2-7 13 TRBD1 - TRBV7-2 CASRSGQGHEQYF TGTGCCAGCAGATCTGGACAGGGCCACGAGCAGTACTTC
TRBJ2-7 15 - once TRBV4-1 CASSQDGGSAYEQYF TGCGCCAGCAGCCAAGATGGGGGTTCCGCCTACGAGCAGTACTTC
TRBJ2-7 14 - - TRBV7-6 CASSLAGTLYEQYF TGTGCCAGCAGCTTAGCCGGGACTCTATACGAGCAGTACTTC
TRBJ2-7 15 TRBD1 once TRBV6-1 CASSPPDRADYEQYF TGTGCCAGCAGCCCTCCGGACAGGGCCGACTACGAGCAGTACTTC
TRBJ2-6 17 - - TRBV11-2 CASSSGSFFSGANVLTF TGTGCCAGCAGCTCAGGGTCTTTCTTCTCTGGGGCCAACGTCCTGACTTTC
TRBJ2-7 15 - - TRBV4-1 CASSPKWTASYEQYF TGCGCCAGCAGCCCAAAATGGACAGCTTCCTACGAGCAGTACTTC
TRBJ1-1 20 - - TRBV12-5 CASGLPGDLSWVFMNTEAFF TGTGCTAGTGGTTTGCCCGGGGACCTCAGTTGGGTATTCATGAACACTGAAGCTTTCTTT
TRBJ1-2 17 TRBD1 - TRBV5-1 CASSADREIVLGYGYTF TGCGCCAGCAGCGCGGACAGGGAGATCGTCCTAGGCTATGGCTACACCTTC
TRBJ1-1 14 - - TRBV27 CASSWAEGNTEAFF TGTGCCAGCAGTTGGGCAGAAGGGAACACTGAAGCTTTCTTT
TRBJ1-2 12 - - TRBV29-1 CSSGVPGYGYTF TGCAGCTCAGGGGTCCCTGGCTATGGCTACACCTTC
TRBJ2-5 14 - - TRBV5-4 CASTSEGAQETQYF TGTGCCAGCACCAGCGAAGGGGCTCAAGAGACCCAGTACTTC
TRBJ1-2 14 - - TRBV19 CASSIFGTVRGYTF TGTGCCAGTAGTATTTTCGGAACGGTCCGTGGCTACACCTTC
TRBJ2-7 14 - - TRBV19 CASTPGTGPYEQYF TGTGCCAGTACCCCAGGGACCGGACCCTACGAGCAGTACTTC
TRBJ2-7 14 TRBD1 - TRBV5-6 CASSAGTGVYEQYF TGTGCCAGCAGCGCCGGGACAGGGGTTTACGAGCAGTACTTC
TRBJ2-7 14 TRBD1 - TRBV2 CASTGTGEHYEQYF TGTGCCAGCACCGGGACAGGTGAACACTACGAGCAGTACTTC
TRBJ2-3 15 TRBD2 - TRBV7-8 CASSQLAGSTDTQYF TGTGCCAGCAGCCAACTAGCGGGGAGCACAGATACGCAGTATTTT
TRBJ2-7 11 - - TRBV10-2 CASSEAYEQYF TGCGCCAGCAGTGAGGCATACGAGCAGTACTTC
TRBJ2-1 15 - - TRBV4-3 CASTSSWTNYNEQFF TGCGCCAGCACATCTTCATGGACTAACTACAATGAGCAGTTCTTC
TRBJ2-7 14 TRBD1 - TRBV7-9 CASSLPGQDYEQYF TGTGCCAGCAGTCTTCCGGGACAGGACTACGAGCAGTACTTC
TRBJ2-7 15 - - TRBV7-9 CASIFPDSRRYEQYF TGTGCCAGCATTTTTCCGGACAGCCGGCGGTACGAGCAGTACTTC
TRBJ2-5 19 TRBD2 - TRBV7-9 CASSSLSRASGGPQETQYF TGTGCCAGCAGCTCCCTCAGTAGAGCTAGCGGGGGGCCACAAGAGACCCAGTACTTC
TRBJ1-1 13 - once TRBV6-5 CASSPLGGSTAFF TGTGCCAGCAGTCCTCTAGGTGGAAGTACGGCTTTCTTT
TRBJ2-2 12 - - TRBV30 CACWTRAGELFF TGTGCCTGTTGGACAAGGGCCGGGGAGCTGTTTTTT
TRBJ2-3 16 - - TRBV7-2 CASSPGIAYSTDTQYF TGTGCCAGCAGCCCCGGGATAGCGTATAGCACAGATACGCAGTATTTT
TRBJ1-4 14 - once TRBV5-1 CASSWAVGNEKLFF TGCGCCAGCAGCTGGGCCGTCGGTAATGAAAAACTGTTTTTT
TRBJ1-4 14 TRBD1 - TRBV2 CASTPGQGDEKLFF TGTGCCAGCACCCCGGGACAGGGAGATGAAAAACTGTTTTTT
TRBJ2-1 15 - - TRBV19 CASSPSIGSYNEQFF TGTGCCAGTAGTCCCTCAATTGGTTCCTACAATGAGCAGTTCTTC
TRBJ1-1 18 - - TRBV7-8 CASSLQSHAAEGYTEAFF TGTGCCAGCAGCTTACAGAGTCACGCCGCCGAAGGGTACACTGAAGCTTTCTTT
TRBJ2-7 13 TRBD1 - TRBV28 CASSLVQGIEQYF TGTGCCAGCAGTTTGGTACAGGGGATCGAGCAGTACTTC
TRBJ2-2 15 - - TRBV9 CASSVEEGLTGELFF TGTGCCAGCAGCGTAGAGGAAGGGCTCACCGGGGAGCTGTTTTTT
TRBJ1-2 15 - - TRBV4-3 CASSQDRGVYYGYTF TGCGCCAGCAGCCAAGACCGGGGGGTCTACTATGGCTACACCTTC
TRBJ2-2 14 - - TRBV13 CASSSDYPTGELFF TGTGCCAGCAGCTCCGACTACCCCACCGGGGAGCTGTTTTTT
TRBJ1-1 12 - - TRBV30 CAWSIEGAEAFF TGTGCCTGGAGTATAGAGGGTGCTGAAGCTTTCTTT